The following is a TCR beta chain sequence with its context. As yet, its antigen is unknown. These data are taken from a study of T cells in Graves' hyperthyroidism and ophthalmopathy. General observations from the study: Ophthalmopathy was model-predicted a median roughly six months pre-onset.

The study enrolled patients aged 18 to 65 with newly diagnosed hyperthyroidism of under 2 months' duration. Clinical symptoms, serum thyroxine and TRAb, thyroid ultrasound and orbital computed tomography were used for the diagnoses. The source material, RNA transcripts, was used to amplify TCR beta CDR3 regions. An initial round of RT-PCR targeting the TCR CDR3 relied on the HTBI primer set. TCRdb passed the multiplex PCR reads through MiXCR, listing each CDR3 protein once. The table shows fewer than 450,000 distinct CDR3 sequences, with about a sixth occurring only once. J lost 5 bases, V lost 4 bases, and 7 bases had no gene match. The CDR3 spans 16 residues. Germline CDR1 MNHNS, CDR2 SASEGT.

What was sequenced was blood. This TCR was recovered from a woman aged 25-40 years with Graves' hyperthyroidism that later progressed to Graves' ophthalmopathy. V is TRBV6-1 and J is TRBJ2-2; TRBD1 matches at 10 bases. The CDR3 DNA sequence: TGTGCCAGCAGTGTTACCGGGACAGGGGTTACCGGGGAGCTGTTTTTT. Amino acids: CASSVTGTGVTGELFF.